The rows below give T cell receptor beta chains drawn from one sample of a study of blood T cells in healthy people across ages. TCRdb re-called the 5' RACE reads with MiXCR, one entry per CDR3 protein. The sample yields about 650,000 distinct CDR3 sequences, around 50% seen once. Sequenced input: blood. Every receptor here comes from a woman aged 80 or over in good health. Both conserved end residues are trimmed from each CDR3.

>TRBV29-1|TRBJ1-2
SVGGASYNYGYT
>TRBV12-3/TRBV12-4|TRBJ2-1
ASRNAPGPKKF
>TRBV29-1|TRBJ2-5
SVERLSDSPGAQY
>TRBV7-9|TRBJ2-2
ASTPDWNTGELF
>TRBV20-1|TRBJ2-1
SAREPPGLPFPDNEQF
>TRBV28|TRBJ2-3
ASSLAGDRGTDTQY
>TRBV19|TRBJ2-7
ASSQTTGNWFEQY
>TRBV28|TRBJ2-1
ASSLGPPGNEQF
>TRBV12-3/TRBV12-4|TRBJ2-7
ASSLADLSHEQY
>TRBV11-1|TRBJ1-1
ASSVQFGTEAF
>TRBV7-9|TRBJ2-1
ASSPAGGGYNEQF
>TRBV20-1|TRBJ1-6
SARKFGVATLH
>TRBV29-1|TRBJ2-7
SVVRNSYEQY
>TRBV20-1|TRBJ1-1
SVGGGNTEAF
>TRBV28|TRBJ2-5
ASAGSGHLQETQY
>TRBV20-1|TRBJ1-4
SAPDRSTREKLF
>TRBV14|TRBJ1-1
ASSQERDTEAF